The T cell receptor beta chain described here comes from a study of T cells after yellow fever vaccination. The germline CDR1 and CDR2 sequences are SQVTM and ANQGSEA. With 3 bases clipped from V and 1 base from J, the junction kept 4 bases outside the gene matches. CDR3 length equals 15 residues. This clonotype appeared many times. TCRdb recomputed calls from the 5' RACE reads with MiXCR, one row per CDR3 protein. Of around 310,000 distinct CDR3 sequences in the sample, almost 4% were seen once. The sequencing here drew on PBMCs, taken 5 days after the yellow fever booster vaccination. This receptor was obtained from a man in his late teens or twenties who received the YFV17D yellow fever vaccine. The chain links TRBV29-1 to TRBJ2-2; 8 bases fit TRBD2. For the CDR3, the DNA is TGCAGCGTTGAGTGGCGGGGGGAGAACACCGGGGAGCTGTTTTTT. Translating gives CSVEWRGENTGELFF.